The clone carrying this T cell receptor beta chain was counted between two and nine times. The data were taken from a study of blood T cell repertoires in COVID-19. Study as a whole: COVID-19 samples, acute and convalescent, were from the United States, Italy and Spain. PBMCs, B-cell-depleted T cells, or T cells provided the cDNA or gDNA that made up the material.

In the study's own analysis: Amplification of reference gene primers was used by the study to estimate nucleated cell counts. Sequenced by immunoSEQ multiplex PCR; TCRdb stores in-frame clones only, minus some. V, J and clone size were drawn from that table, and D and trimming were deduced from the DNA. The table has roughly 250,000 clones, approximately 90% seen once; the top ten hold 0.75% to 0.9%. The sequencing input was peripheral blood. The receptor was derived from a man younger than 45 with acute or convalescent COVID-19.

This CDR3 reads CAWSKGTGPNEKLFF. DNA for the CDR3: TGTGCCTGGAGTAAAGGGACAGGCCCAAATGAAAAACTGTTTTTT. The rearrangement uses TRBV30 and TRBJ1-4; 8 bases agree with TRBD1. This CDR3 region has 15 residues. After removal of 2 bases from V and 5 bases from J, the junction contained 7 bases not matched to a gene. Per the germline V gene, CDR1 is GTSNPN and CDR2 is SVGIG (reference sequence).